Reported below is one T cell receptor (beta chain). The data originate from a study of chronic HIV infection and antiretroviral therapy. V dropped 4 bases and J dropped 0; count of bases not matched to a gene: 5. The CDR3 is made up of 15 amino acids. The germline V gene encodes CDR1 SQVTM and CDR2 ANQGSEA. From the 5' RACE reads, TCRdb called clonotypes with MiXCR, one entry per CDR3 protein. The table has approximately 47,000 distinct CDR3 sequences, 19% seen once. The source of this sequence is an adult who had HIV and had not received antiretroviral therapy, or was an uninfected healthy control (not recorded which). V usage is TRBV29-1 and J usage is TRBJ2-5; 10 bases line up with TRBD1. Sequencing input: peripheral blood. Here the CDR3 DNA reads TGCAGCGTTGCCCCGGGACAGGGGTACCAAGAGACCCAGTACTTC. The encoded protein is CSVAPGQGYQETQYF. The full variable domain, with the rest looked up from reference TRBV29-1 and TRBJ2-5, is SAVISQKPSRDICQRGTSLTIQCQVDSQVTMMFWYRQQPGQSLTLIATANQGSEATYESGFVIDKFPISRPNLTFSTLTVSNMSPEDSSIYLCSVAPGQGYQETQYFGPGTRLLVL.